The 3 T cell receptor beta chains given below trace back to one sample, sequenced in a study of T-cell memory formation after mild COVID-19. TCRdb re-derived calls from the 5' RACE reads in MiXCR, one entry per CDR3 protein. The top ten hold around 20% of the sample, which has about 320,000 distinct CDR3 sequences, roughly an eighth seen once. The source material was PBMCs or a T cell subset sorted from them (not recorded which). The receptors stem from a young man who had mild COVID-19 (a few samples of this study predate the infection). Cell type and time point are not known.

The table lists this clonotype with a few counts. V and J are TRBV2 and TRBJ2-7; D unresolved. This CDR3 is built from 12 residues. Trimming took off 0 bases at V and 4 bases at J, with 4 bases between the two ends. Germline-derived CDR1 and CDR2 are SNHLY and FYNNEI. The CDR3 loop reads CASSEAAYEQYV. CDR3 in DNA: TGTGCCAGCAGTGAAGCGGCATACGAGCAGTACGTC.

The chain carries TRBV7-9 and TRBJ2-1; TRBD2 aligns across 11 bases. The CDR3 sequence is 16 residues long. From germline, CDR1 is SEHNR and CDR2 FQNEAQ (reference sequence). The trim removed 5 bases at V and 6 bases at J, leaving 9 bases unmatched. CDR3 sequence reads: CASSLGLAGPINEQFF. The CDR3 DNA follows: TGTGCCAGCAGCCTAGGACTAGCGGGTCCCATCAATGAGCAGTTCTTC.

In its sample, this clonotype was seen a few times. The rearrangement links TRBV15 to TRBJ2-3; 8 bases agree with TRBD1. This CDR3 region has 16 residues. V shed 5 bases and J 5 bases; nucleotides not matched to a gene: 12. Germline CDR1 reads LNHNV; CDR2 reads YYDKDF (reference sequence). The CDR3 sequence is CATSPGQGLDGDTQYF. The CDR3 bases are TGTGCCACCAGCCCTGGACAGGGACTGGATGGAGATACGCAGTATTTT. The full variable domain, completed using reference TRBV15 and TRBJ2-3, is DAMVIQNPRYQVTQFGKPVTLSCSQTLNHNVMYWYQQKSSQAPKLLFHYYDKDFNNEADTPDNFQSRRPNTSFCFLDIRSPGLGDTAMYLCATSPGQGLDGDTQYFGPGTRLTVL.